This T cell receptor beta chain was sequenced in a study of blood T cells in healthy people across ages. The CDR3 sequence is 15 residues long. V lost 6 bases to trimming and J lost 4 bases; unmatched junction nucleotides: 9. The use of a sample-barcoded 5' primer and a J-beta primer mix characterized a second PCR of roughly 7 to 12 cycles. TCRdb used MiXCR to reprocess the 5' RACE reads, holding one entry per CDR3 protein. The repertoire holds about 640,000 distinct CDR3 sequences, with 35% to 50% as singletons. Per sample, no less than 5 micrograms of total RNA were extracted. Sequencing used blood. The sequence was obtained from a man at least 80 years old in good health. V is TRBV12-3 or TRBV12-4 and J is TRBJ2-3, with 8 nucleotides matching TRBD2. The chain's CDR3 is CASRALAGRPDTQYF. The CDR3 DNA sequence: TGTGCCAGCAGGGCATTAGCGGGACGTCCAGATACGCAGTATTTT.